These T cell receptor beta chains were read from a single sample in a study of OX40 agonist ivuxolimab in advanced cancers. Data came from immunoSEQ multiplex PCR; TCRdb stores just in-frame clones and leaves some out. The table lists approximately 100,000 clones, about 91% of them singletons, with 0.3% to 0.4% in the top ten. The specimen was CD4+ or CD8+ T cells sorted from blood, collected in a trial of the OX40 agonist ivuxolimab. Receptor source: an adult with an advanced solid tumor such as melanoma, head and neck, liver or kidney cancer. CDR3s include the opening cysteine and the closing phenylalanine or tryptophan. The D gene is left open where the match is weak. The size of a clone is reported for some rows only, either as once, few or many, or as a class for expanded clones.

J: TRBJ2-1
V: TRBV11-3
D: NA
size: NA
CDR3: CASSHLGASFSGEQFF
DNA: TGTGCCAGCAGTCATTTAGGGGCTAGCTTTAGTGGTGAGCAGTTCTTC

J: TRBJ1-5
V: TRBV19
D: NA
size: NA
CDR3: CASRATHSGNQPQHF
DNA: TGTGCCAGTAGGGCGACACATTCCGGCAATCAGCCCCAGCATTTT

J: TRBJ2-7
V: TRBV5-1
D: TRBD1
size: NA
CDR3: CASSAGTGGFYEQYF
DNA: TGCGCCAGCAGCGCAGGGACAGGGGGATTCTACGAGCAGTACTTC

J: TRBJ2-3
V: TRBV6-6
D: TRBD2
size: NA
CDR3: CASSYRSGSTDTQYF
DNA: TGTGCCAGCAGTTACCGTAGCGGGAGCACAGATACGCAGTATTTT

J: TRBJ1-2
V: TRBV5-1
D: NA
size: NA
CDR3: CASSNGNNYGYTF
DNA: TGCGCCAGCAGCAACGGCAACAACTATGGCTACACCTTC

J: TRBJ2-7
V: TRBV7-9
D: TRBD1
size: NA
CDR3: CASSRVTGELQYF
DNA: TGTGCCAGCAGCCGCGTAACAGGGGAATTGCAGTACTTC

J: TRBJ1-1
V: TRBV18
D: NA
size: NA
CDR3: CASSPQIGNTEAFF
DNA: TGTGCCAGCTCACCACAAATCGGGAACACTGAAGCTTTCTTT

J: TRBJ1-5
V: TRBV6-5
D: NA
size: NA
CDR3: CASSATGGNQPQHF
DNA: TGTGCCAGCAGCGCCACAGGAGGGAATCAGCCCCAGCATTTT

J: TRBJ1-1
V: TRBV9
D: NA
size: few
CDR3: CASSAGTERRMNTEAFF
DNA: TGTGCCAGCAGCGCAGGGACCGAAAGGCGTATGAACACTGAAGCTTTCTTT

J: TRBJ2-5
V: TRBV28
D: TRBD2
size: NA
CDR3: CASSFSATSGPRTQYF
DNA: TGTGCCAGCAGTTTTAGTGCGACTAGCGGTCCGCGGACCCAGTACTTC

J: TRBJ2-5
V: TRBV9
D: TRBD1
size: NA
CDR3: CASSGQGMGRETQYF
DNA: TGTGCCAGCAGCGGACAGGGGATGGGAAGAGAGACCCAGTACTTC

J: TRBJ2-5
V: TRBV4-1
D: TRBD1
size: NA
CDR3: CASSQPDRGQETQYF
DNA: TGCGCCAGCAGCCAGCCTGACAGGGGGCAAGAGACCCAGTACTTC

J: TRBJ2-1
V: TRBV5-1
D: NA
size: NA
CDR3: CASRRGETTYNEQFF
DNA: TGCGCCAGCAGACGTGGGGAGACAACCTACAATGAGCAGTTCTTC

J: TRBJ1-2
V: TRBV30
D: NA
size: NA
CDR3: CAWSVGQGYGYTF
DNA: TGTGCCTGGAGCGTGGGCCAGGGTTACGGCTACACCTTC

J: TRBJ2-7
V: TRBV29-1
D: NA
size: few
CDR3: CSIREPPLEQYF
DNA: TGCAGCATCCGAGAACCTCCTCTGGAGCAGTACTTC

J: TRBJ2-3
V: TRBV28
D: NA
size: NA
CDR3: CASSLAGGTDTQYF
DNA: TGTGCCAGCAGTTTAGCCGGGGGCACAGATACGCAGTATTTT

J: TRBJ2-3
V: TRBV7-2
D: TRBD1
size: once
CDR3: CAGTQGLQDTQYF
DNA: TGTGCCGGCACACAGGGGTTACAAGATACGCAGTATTTT

J: TRBJ1-2
V: TRBV6-5
D: TRBD1
size: NA
CDR3: CASSYYGQGFSGYTF
DNA: TGTGCCAGCAGTTATTACGGACAGGGGTTTTCAGGTTACACCTTC

J: TRBJ2-1
V: TRBV7-8
D: NA
size: NA
CDR3: CASTLDNEQFF
DNA: TGTGCCAGCACCTTGGACAATGAGCAGTTCTTC

J: TRBJ2-2
V: TRBV19
D: TRBD1
size: NA
CDR3: CASSQDRGNTGELFF
DNA: TGTGCCAGTAGCCAGGACAGGGGAAACACCGGGGAGCTGTTTTTT

J: TRBJ2-1
V: TRBV7-9
D: NA
size: once
CDR3: CASSLEPRWQFF
DNA: TGTGCCAGCAGCCTGGAGCCCCGATGGCAGTTCTTC

J: TRBJ1-2
V: TRBV21-1
D: NA
size: NA
CDR3: CASSTAFGEKTGYYGYTF
DNA: TGTGCCAGCAGCACTGCGTTTGGGGAGAAGACAGGATATTATGGCTACACCTTC

J: TRBJ2-7
V: TRBV9
D: NA
size: once
CDR3: CASSVDEGSYEQYF
DNA: TGTGCCAGCAGCGTAGACGAGGGCTCCTACGAGCAGTACTTC

J: TRBJ2-1
V: TRBV19
D: TRBD2
size: once
CDR3: CASSNRREGFSYNEQFF
DNA: TGTGCCAGTAGTAATCGGCGGGAGGGCTTCTCCTACAATGAGCAGTTCTTC

J: TRBJ1-1
V: TRBV11-2
D: NA
size: NA
CDR3: CASSLVGRTEAFF
DNA: TGTGCCAGCAGCTTAGTGGGGCGTACTGAAGCTTTCTTT

J: TRBJ2-3
V: TRBV5-5
D: NA
size: NA
CDR3: CASSTGQPTDTQYF
DNA: TGTGCCAGCAGCACCGGACAGCCCACAGATACGCAGTATTTT

J: TRBJ1-1
V: TRBV7-8
D: NA
size: NA
CDR3: CASSLELGNTEAFF
DNA: TGTGCCAGCAGCTTAGAATTAGGGAACACTGAAGCTTTCTTT

J: TRBJ1-4
V: TRBV7-9
D: NA
size: few
CDR3: CASRKGRSEKLFF
DNA: TGTGCCAGCAGAAAGGGTCGAAGTGAAAAACTGTTTTTT

J: TRBJ2-7
V: TRBV28
D: NA
size: once
CDR3: CASSLATLYYEQYF
DNA: TGTGCCAGCAGTTTAGCGACTCTCTACTACGAGCAGTACTTC

J: TRBJ1-3
V: TRBV29-1
D: NA
size: NA
CDR3: CSVGQGSPGNTIYF
DNA: TGCAGCGTTGGTCAGGGCTCCCCAGGAAACACCATATATTTT

J: TRBJ2-3
V: TRBV15
D: NA
size: NA
CDR3: CATSRGSPTDTQYF
DNA: TGTGCCACCAGCAGAGGTTCCCCCACAGATACGCAGTATTTT

J: TRBJ1-2
V: TRBV28
D: NA
size: NA
CDR3: CALKEGNYGYTF
DNA: TGTGCCCTAAAGGAGGGCAACTATGGCTACACCTTC

J: TRBJ2-3
V: TRBV5-6
D: TRBD2
size: NA
CDR3: CASSASGSADTQYF
DNA: TGTGCCAGCAGCGCTAGCGGGAGCGCAGATACGCAGTATTTT

J: TRBJ2-7
V: TRBV2
D: NA
size: NA
CDR3: CASSDDGTPTYEQYF
DNA: TGTGCCAGCAGTGATGACGGGACCCCCACCTACGAGCAGTACTTC

J: TRBJ2-1
V: TRBV28
D: NA
size: NA
CDR3: CASSGNTPTAYNEQFF
DNA: TGTGCCAGCAGTGGGAATACACCAACAGCCTACAATGAGCAGTTCTTC

J: TRBJ2-2
V: TRBV10-3
D: NA
size: once
CDR3: CASRGARDTGELFF
DNA: TGTGCCTCCAGGGGGGCGCGGGACACCGGGGAGCTGTTTTTT

J: TRBJ2-7
V: TRBV7-2
D: TRBD2
size: NA
CDR3: CASSSGLAGGSDEQYF
DNA: TGTGCCAGCAGCTCGGGACTAGCGGGAGGTAGCGACGAGCAGTACTTC

J: TRBJ2-3
V: TRBV18
D: TRBD2
size: NA
CDR3: CASSRPGGPDTQYF
DNA: TGTGCCAGCTCACGACCGGGAGGGCCCGATACGCAGTATTTT

J: TRBJ2-7
V: TRBV6-1
D: NA
size: NA
CDR3: CASSDQRTGHIGQYF
DNA: TGTGCCAGCAGTGATCAGAGGACTGGCCATATTGGGCAGTACTTC

J: TRBJ2-1
V: TRBV7-2
D: TRBD2
size: NA
CDR3: CASSLTAGVTEQFF
DNA: TGTGCCAGTTCACTTACGGCGGGAGTCACTGAGCAGTTCTTC

J: TRBJ2-3
V: TRBV19
D: TRBD2
size: NA
CDR3: CASSSPGLAGVGDTQYF
DNA: TGTGCCAGTAGTAGCCCGGGACTAGCGGGAGTGGGCGATACGCAGTATTTT